Given below is one TCR beta chain in context. Its specificity is unknown. TCRdb keeps only in-frame clones here, not all; method: immunoSEQ multiplex PCR. The profile shows fewer than 200,000 clones, roughly 85% of them singletons. The data are from a study of cytomegalovirus exposure and HLA in healthy donors. Study-level information: A later analysis reported the same platform for the roughly 110 validation repertoires and the approximately 720 first-cohort repertoires.

General study points: A classifier reportedly called cytomegalovirus status with high sensitivity and specificity. Researchers counted over 150 TCR beta chains as cytomegalovirus-associated.

There are 17 residues in the CDR3. V shed 6 bases and J shed 0 bases, with 19 bases lying between them. Germline values: CDR1 SNHLY, CDR2 FYNNEI. The origin of this receptor is a man between 18 and 29 years old in good health and CMV-seropositive. The chain has TRBV2 and TRBJ2-3; TRBD2 is a possible D gene (6 bases). Specimen: PBMCs. The CDR3 here is CASRKWEAGTSTDTQYF. As DNA, the CDR3 is TGTGCCAGCAGAAAGTGGGAGGCAGGGACTAGCACAGATACGCAGTATTTT.